The rows below give T cell receptor beta chains drawn from one sample of a study of T cells after yellow fever vaccination. TCRdb re-called the 5' RACE reads with MiXCR, one entry per CDR3 protein. Counted here are under 200,000 distinct CDR3 sequences, more than 9.5% occurring once; the ten biggest clones make up roughly a third. The sample consisted of CD8+ T cells sorted from PBMCs, taken 15 days after the yellow fever booster vaccination. All receptors come from a man younger than 35 who received the YFV17D yellow fever vaccine. The CDR3 runs from the conserved cysteine through the conserved F or W. The D gene is left open where the match is weak. Only part of the rows carry a size: once, few, many, or a class if the clone is expanded.

D gene	V gene	clone size	J gene	CDR3 DNA	CDR3 protein
.	TRBV7-6	.	TRBJ2-1	TGTGCCAGCAGTCGCTGGGAGGATGAGCAGTTCTTC	CASSRWEDEQFF
.	TRBV5-6	.	TRBJ1-1	TGTGCCAGCAGCTTTTGGAACAGGGTAAACACTGAAGCTTTCTTT	CASSFWNRVNTEAFF
TRBD1	TRBV28	few	TRBJ2-3	TGTGCCAGCAGTTTTAGTTTCGGGACAGGAGTCACAGATACGCAGTATTTT	CASSFSFGTGVTDTQYF
TRBD1	TRBV12-3/TRBV12-4	.	TRBJ2-2	TGTGCCAGCAGTTTCTTCTGGACAGGGCACACCGGGGAGCTGTTTTTT	CASSFFWTGHTGELFF
.	TRBV4-1	few	TRBJ2-7	TGCGCCAGCAGCCAAGATTCGAGTAGGTTTTACGAGCAGTACTTC	CASSQDSSRFYEQYF
.	TRBV3-1	many	TRBJ1-6	TGTGCCAGCAGCCCCACAGGGTTCTATAATTCACCCCTCCACTTT	CASSPTGFYNSPLHF
.	TRBV6-5	many	TRBJ2-3	TGTGCCAGCAGTTCGGCAGACACAGATACGCAGTATTTT	CASSSADTDTQYF
.	TRBV13	few	TRBJ1-1	TGTGCCAGCAGCTTAGGCCCGGCGGACATGAACACTGAAGCTTTCTTT	CASSLGPADMNTEAFF
TRBD1	TRBV29-1	.	TRBJ2-6	TGCAGCGTTGTCGAGACAGGGCACTCTGGGGCCAACGTCCTGACTTTC	CSVVETGHSGANVLTF
.	TRBV4-3	few	TRBJ2-1	TGCGCCAGCAGCCAAGCGGCAAACTCCTACAATGAGCAGTTCTTC	CASSQAANSYNEQFF
.	TRBV6-2/TRBV6-3	many	TRBJ2-6	TGTGCCAGCAGTTACTGGAGGACTGGGGCCAACGTCCTGACTTTC	CASSYWRTGANVLTF
TRBD1	TRBV4-2	few	TRBJ2-7	TGTGCCAGCAGCTTTCCCGGGACAGGGAGCTACGAGCAGTACTTC	CASSFPGTGSYEQYF
TRBD1	TRBV7-9	.	TRBJ2-7	TGTGCCAGCAGCTTGGACAGGGGACCCGACTCCTACGAGCAGTACTTC	CASSLDRGPDSYEQYF
.	TRBV3-2	few	TRBJ2-5	TGTGCCAGCAGCCAAGCGCTCCGGGGGCAAGAGACCCAGTACTTC	CASSQALRGQETQYF
.	TRBV4-3	.	TRBJ2-5	TGCGCCAGCAGCCAAGGTCCCGGGGAGACCCAGTACTTC	CASSQGPGETQYF
.	TRBV6-1	few	TRBJ2-2	TGTGCCAGCAGTGAACTTGGCAGGGACACCGGGGAGCTGTTTTTT	CASSELGRDTGELFF
.	TRBV12-5	.	TRBJ2-7	TGTGCTAGTGGCCCCATTATTGAGGGACGGGACGAGCAGTACTTC	CASGPIIEGRDEQYF
.	TRBV4-1	few	TRBJ2-2	TGCGCCAGCAGCCAACATCGGGGCTCTGGGGAGCTGTTTTTT	CASSQHRGSGELFF
.	TRBV7-9	.	TRBJ2-2	TGTGCCAGCAGCTTAGCGGGCCGGCAGGGGAACACCGGGGAGCTGTTTTTT	CASSLAGRQGNTGELFF
TRBD2	TRBV5-1	few	TRBJ2-3	TGCGCCAGCAGCTTGCGGCACCCGGGACTACCTACAGATACGCAGTATTTT	CASSLRHPGLPTDTQYF
.	TRBV2	.	TRBJ2-3	TGTGCCAGCAGTGTAAGGGCCGATACGCAGTATTTT	CASSVRADTQYF
.	TRBV4-3	.	TRBJ2-1	TGCGCCAGCAGCCGCAGGACGATCGGGGGTTACAATGAGCAGTTCTTC	CASSRRTIGGYNEQFF